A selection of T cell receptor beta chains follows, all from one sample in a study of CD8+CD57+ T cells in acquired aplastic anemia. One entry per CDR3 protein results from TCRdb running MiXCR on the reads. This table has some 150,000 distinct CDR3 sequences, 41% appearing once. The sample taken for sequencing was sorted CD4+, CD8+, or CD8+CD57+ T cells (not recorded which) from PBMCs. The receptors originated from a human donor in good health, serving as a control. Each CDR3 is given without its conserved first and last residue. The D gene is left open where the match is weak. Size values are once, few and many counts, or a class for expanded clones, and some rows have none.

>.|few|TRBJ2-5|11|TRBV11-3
ASSLNYQETQY
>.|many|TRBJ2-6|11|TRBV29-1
SVEITGANVLT
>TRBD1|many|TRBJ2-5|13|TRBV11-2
ASSHYSTGEETQY
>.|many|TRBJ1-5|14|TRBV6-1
ASRGTGALSNQPQH
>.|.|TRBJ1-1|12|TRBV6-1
ASSRITGNTEAF
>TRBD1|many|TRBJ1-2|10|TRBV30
AWSGTGYGYT
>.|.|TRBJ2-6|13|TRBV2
ASKGGTGGANVLT
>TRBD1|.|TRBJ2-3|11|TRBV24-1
AIKDRMTDTQY
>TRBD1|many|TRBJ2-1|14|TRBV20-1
SASWAGGMVYNEQF
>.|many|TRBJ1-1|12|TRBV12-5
ASGFGLSNTEAF
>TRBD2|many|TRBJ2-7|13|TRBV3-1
ASSQVSGGAYEQY
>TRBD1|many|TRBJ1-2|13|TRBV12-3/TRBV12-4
ASSPLQTGHYGYT
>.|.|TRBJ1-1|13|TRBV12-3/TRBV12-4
ASSLGGTYFTEAF
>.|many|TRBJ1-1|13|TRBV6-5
ASSYGPLGNTEAF
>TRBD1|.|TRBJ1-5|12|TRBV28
ASSSTGQGQPQH
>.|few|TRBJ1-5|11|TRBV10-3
AISESEGQPQH
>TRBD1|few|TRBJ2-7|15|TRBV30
AWSPIRHHTGGYEQY
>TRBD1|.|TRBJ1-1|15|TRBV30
AWSNRDRGGMNTEAF
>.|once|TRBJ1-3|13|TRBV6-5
ASSYLISSGNTIY
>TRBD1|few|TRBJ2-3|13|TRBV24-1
ATSDRGTGADTQY
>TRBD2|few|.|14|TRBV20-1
SARDTLAGELYEQY
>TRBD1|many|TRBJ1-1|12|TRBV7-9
ASSSGQGWTEAF
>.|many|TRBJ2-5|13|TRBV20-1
SAVRGAARQETQY
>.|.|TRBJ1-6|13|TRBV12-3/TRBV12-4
ASSFNGLQNSPLH
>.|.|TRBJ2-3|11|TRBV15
ATSRDYTDTQY
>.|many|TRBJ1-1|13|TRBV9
ASSVDSSMGTEAF
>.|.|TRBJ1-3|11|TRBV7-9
ASSLRGGNTIY
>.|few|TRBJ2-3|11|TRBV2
ASRKGYSDTQY
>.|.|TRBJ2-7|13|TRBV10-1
ASSDSGDYMDEQY
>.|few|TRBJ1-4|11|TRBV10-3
ASSLSVNEKLF
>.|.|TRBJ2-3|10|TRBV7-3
ASSHGTDTQY
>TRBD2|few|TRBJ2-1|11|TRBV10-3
ATKAGGPNEQF
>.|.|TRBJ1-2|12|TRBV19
ASSIAAGNNGYT
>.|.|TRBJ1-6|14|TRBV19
ASSTPGTSRNSPLH
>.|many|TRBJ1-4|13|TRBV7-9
ASSFGHDRGEKLF
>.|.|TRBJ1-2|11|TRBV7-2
ASSLAEGYGYT
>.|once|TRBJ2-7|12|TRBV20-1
SAGLGGAAYEQY
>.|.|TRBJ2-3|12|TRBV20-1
SARDGTSTDTQY
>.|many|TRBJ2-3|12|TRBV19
ASRTGFWADTQY
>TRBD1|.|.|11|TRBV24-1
ATSDITGGEQF